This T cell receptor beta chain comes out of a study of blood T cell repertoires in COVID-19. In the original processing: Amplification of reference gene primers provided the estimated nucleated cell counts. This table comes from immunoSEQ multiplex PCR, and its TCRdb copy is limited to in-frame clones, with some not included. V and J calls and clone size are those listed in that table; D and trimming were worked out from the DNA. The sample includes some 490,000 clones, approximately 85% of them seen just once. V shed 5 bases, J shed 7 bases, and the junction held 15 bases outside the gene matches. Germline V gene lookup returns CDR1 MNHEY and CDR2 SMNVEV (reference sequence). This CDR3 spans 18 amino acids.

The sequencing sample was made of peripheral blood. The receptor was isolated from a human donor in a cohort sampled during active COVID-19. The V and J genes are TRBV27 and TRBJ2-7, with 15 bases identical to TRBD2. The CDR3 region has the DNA TGTGCCAGCAGTCCCTTAGGACTAGCGGGAGGGCCAGGGGGAGAGCAGTACTTC. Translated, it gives CASSPLGLAGGPGGEQYF.